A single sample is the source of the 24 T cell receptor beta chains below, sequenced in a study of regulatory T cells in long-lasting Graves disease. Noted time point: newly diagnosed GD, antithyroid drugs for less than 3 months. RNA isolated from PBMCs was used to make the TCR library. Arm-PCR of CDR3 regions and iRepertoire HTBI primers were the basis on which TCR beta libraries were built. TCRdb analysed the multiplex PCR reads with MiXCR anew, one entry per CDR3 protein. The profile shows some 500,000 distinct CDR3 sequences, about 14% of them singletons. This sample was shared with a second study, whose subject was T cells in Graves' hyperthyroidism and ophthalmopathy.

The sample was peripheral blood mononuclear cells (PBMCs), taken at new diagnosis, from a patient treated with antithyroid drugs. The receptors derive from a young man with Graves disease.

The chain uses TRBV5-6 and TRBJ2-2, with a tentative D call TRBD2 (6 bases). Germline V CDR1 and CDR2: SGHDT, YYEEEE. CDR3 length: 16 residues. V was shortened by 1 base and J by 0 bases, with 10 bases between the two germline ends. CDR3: CASSLLGGPNTGELFF. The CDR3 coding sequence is TGTGCCAGCAGCTTGTTGGGAGGACCGAACACCGGGGAGCTGTTTTTT. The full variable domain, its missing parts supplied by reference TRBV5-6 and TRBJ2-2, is DAGVTQSPTHLIKTRGQQVTLRCSPKSGHDTVSWYQQALGQGPQFIFQYYEEEERQRGNFPDRFSGHQFPNYSSELNVNALLLGDSALYLCASSLLGGPNTGELFFGEGSRLTVL.

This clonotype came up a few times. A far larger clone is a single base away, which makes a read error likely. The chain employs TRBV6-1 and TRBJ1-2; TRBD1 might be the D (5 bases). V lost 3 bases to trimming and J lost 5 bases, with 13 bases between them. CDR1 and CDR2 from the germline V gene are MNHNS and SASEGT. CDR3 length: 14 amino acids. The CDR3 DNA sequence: TGTGCCAGCAGTGAGCCCAGGGAACCGTATGGCTACACCTTC. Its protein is CASSEPREPYGYTF.

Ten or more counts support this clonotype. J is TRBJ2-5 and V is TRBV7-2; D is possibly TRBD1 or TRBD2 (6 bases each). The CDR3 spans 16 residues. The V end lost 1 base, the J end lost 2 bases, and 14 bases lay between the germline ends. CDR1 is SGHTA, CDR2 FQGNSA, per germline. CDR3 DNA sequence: TGTGCCAGCAGCTTAGTACCGAGAGGGGGGCAAGAGACCCAGTACTTC. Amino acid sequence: CASSLVPRGGQETQYF.

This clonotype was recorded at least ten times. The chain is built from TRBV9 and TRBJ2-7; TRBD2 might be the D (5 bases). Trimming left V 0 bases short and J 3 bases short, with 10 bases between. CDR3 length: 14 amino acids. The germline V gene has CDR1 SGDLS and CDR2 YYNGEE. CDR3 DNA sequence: TGTGCCAGCAGCGTAGGGGAGTCTAACTACGAGCAGTACTTC. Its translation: CASSVGESNYEQYF.

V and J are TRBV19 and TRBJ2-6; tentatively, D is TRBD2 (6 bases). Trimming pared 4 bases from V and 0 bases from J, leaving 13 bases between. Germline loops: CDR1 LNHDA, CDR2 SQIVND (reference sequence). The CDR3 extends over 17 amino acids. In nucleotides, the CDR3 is TGTGCCAGTAGTAACAGCGGGTCCTCCTCTGGGGCCAACGTCCTGACTTTC. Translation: CASSNSGSSSGANVLTF.

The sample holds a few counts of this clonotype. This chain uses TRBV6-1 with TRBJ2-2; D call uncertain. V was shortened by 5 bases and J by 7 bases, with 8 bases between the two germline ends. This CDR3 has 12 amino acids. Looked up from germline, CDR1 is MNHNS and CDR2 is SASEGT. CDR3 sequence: CASSMTIGELFF. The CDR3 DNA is TGTGCCAGCAGTATGACCATCGGGGAGCTGTTTTTT.

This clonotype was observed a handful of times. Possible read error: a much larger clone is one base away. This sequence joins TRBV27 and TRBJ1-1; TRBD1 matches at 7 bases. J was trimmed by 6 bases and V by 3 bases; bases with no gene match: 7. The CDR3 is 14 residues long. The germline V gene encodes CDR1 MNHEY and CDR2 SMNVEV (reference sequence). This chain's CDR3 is CASSFSIGTAEAFF. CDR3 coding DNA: TGTGCCAGCAGTTTCTCTATCGGGACAGCTGAAGCTTTCTTT.

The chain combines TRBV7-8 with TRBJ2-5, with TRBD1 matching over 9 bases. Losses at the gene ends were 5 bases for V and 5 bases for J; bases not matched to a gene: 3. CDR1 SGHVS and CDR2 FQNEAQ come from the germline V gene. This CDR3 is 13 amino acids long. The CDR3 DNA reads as TGTGCCAGCAGCGGACAGGGGTATGAGACCCAGTACTTC. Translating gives CASSGQGYETQYF.

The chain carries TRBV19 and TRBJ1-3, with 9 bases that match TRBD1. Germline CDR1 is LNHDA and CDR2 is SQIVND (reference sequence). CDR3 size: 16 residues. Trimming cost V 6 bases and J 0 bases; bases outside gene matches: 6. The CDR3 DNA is TGTGCCAGTAGGATGACAGGGGGTTACTCTGGAAACACCATATATTTT. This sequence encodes CASRMTGGYSGNTIYF.

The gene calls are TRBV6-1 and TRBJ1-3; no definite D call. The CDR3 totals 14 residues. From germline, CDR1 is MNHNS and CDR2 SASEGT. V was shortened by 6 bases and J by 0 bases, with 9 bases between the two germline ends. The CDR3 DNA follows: TGTGCCAGCAGCTCCACAGTCTCTGGAAACACCATATATTTT. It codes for CASSSTVSGNTIYF.

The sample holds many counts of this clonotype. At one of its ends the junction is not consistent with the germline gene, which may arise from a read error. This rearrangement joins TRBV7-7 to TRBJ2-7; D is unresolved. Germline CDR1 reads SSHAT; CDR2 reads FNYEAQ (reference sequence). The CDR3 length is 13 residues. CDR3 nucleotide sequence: TGTGCTAGCAGCTTAAATGCAGAGGACGAGCAGTACTTC. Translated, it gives CASSLNAEDEQYF.

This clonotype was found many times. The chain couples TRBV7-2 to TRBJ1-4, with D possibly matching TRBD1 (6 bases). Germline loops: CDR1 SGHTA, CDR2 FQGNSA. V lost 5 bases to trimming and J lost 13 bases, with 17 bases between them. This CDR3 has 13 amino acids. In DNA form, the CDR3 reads TGTGCCAGCAGCCCTTTAGGGGGAAGTAGACTGTTTTTT. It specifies CASSPLGGSRLFF. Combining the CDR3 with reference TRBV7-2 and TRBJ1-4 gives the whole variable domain GAGVSQSPSNKVTEKGKDVELRCDPISGHTALYWYRQSLGQGLEFLIYFQGNSAPDKSGLPSDRFSAERTGGSVSTLTIQRTQQEDSAVYLCASSPLGGSRLFFGSGTQLSVL.

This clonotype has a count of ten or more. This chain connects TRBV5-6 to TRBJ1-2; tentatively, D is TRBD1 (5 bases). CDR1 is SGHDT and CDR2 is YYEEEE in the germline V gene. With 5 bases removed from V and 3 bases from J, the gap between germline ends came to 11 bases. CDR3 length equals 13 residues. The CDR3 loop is CASSLSGDYGYTF. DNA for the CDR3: TGTGCCAGCAGTTTATCGGGGGACTATGGCTACACCTTC.

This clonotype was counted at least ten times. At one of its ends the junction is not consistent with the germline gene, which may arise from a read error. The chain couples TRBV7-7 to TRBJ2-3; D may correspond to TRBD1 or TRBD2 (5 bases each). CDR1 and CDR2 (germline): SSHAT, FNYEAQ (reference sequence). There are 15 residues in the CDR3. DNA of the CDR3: TGTGCTAGCAGCATGGGACGCCGATCCACAGATACGCAGTATTTT. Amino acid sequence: CASSMGRRSTDTQYF.

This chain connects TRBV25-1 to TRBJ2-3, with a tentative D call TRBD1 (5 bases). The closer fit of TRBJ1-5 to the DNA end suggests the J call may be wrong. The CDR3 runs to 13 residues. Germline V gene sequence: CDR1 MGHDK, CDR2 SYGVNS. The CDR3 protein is CASSVGLLDTQHF. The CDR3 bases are TGTGCCAGCAGTGTGGGACTGTTGGATACGCAGCATTTT.

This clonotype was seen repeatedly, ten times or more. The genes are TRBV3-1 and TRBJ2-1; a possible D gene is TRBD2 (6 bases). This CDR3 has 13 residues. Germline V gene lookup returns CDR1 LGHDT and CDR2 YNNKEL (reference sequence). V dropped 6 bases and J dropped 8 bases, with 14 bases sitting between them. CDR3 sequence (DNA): TGTGCCAGCAGGGGGCAAGGAGGGGATGAGCAGTTCTTC. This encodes CASRGQGGDEQFF.

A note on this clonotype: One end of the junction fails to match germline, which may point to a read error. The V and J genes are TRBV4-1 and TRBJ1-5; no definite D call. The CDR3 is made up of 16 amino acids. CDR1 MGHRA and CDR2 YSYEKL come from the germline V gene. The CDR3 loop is CASSQEDIGGNQPQHF. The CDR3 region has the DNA TGTGCCAGCAGCCAAGAAGATATAGGAGGTAATCAGCCCCAGCATTTT.

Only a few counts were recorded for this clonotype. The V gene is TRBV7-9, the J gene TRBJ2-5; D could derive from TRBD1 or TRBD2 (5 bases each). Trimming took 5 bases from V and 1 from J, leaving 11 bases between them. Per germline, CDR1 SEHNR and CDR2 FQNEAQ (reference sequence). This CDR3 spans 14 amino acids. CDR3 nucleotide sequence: TGTGCCAGCAGCCAACCCGGGACCCAAGAGACCCAGTACTTC. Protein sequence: CASSQPGTQETQYF.

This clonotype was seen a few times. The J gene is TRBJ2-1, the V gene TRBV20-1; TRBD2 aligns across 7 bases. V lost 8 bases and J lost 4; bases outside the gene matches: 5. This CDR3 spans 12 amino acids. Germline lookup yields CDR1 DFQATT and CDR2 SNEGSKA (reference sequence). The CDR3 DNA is TGCAGTCGGGCTAGCGGATACAATGAGCAGTTCTTC. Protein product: CSRASGYNEQFF.

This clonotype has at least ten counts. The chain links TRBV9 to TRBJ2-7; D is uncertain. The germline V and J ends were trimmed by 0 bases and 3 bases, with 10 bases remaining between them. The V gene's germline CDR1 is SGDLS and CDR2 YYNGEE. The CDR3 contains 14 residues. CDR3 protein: CASSVGPGFYEQYF. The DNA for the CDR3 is TGTGCCAGCAGCGTAGGACCCGGTTTCTACGAGCAGTACTTC. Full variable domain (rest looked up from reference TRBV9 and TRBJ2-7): DSGVTQTPKHLITATGQRVTLRCSPRSGDLSVYWYQQSLDQGLQFLIQYYNGEERAKGNILERFSAQQFPDLHSELNLSSLELGDSALYFCASSVGPGFYEQYFGPGTRLTVT.

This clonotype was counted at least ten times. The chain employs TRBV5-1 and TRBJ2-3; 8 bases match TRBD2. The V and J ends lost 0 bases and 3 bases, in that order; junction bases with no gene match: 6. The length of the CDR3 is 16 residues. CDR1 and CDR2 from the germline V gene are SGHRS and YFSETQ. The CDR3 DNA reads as TGCGCCAGCAGCTTGGAAGTAGCGGGGAGAACAGATACGCAGTATTTT. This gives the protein CASSLEVAGRTDTQYF.

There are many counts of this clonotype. DNA of the CDR3: TGCAGCGTTGAAGAAGGCAGGGGTGAAGCTTTCTTT. It yields the protein CSVEEGRGEAFF. The chain recombines TRBV29-1 with TRBJ1-1; TRBD1 is a possible D gene (6 bases). Trimming removed 0 bases at V and 7 bases at J, with 9 bases between. From germline, CDR1 is SQVTM and CDR2 ANQGSEA. This CDR3 region has 12 residues.

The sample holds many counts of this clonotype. This chain's CDR3 is CASSGTGGTGELFF. CDR3 nucleotides: TGCGCCAGCAGTGGGACAGGGGGAACCGGGGAGCTGTTTTTT. This chain connects TRBV10-1 to TRBJ2-2; 10 bases match TRBD1. With 4 bases clipped from V and 5 bases from J, the junction kept 1 base outside the gene matches. CDR1 is WNHNN, CDR2 SYGVQD, per germline (reference sequence). The CDR3 contains 14 residues.

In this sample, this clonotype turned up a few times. CDR3 nucleotide sequence: TGTGCCAGCTGGGACCCTAGAGGTGGTTTAGATGGCTACACCTTC. Its protein product is CASWDPRGGLDGYTF. V usage is TRBV28 and J usage is TRBJ1-2; maybe TRBD1 (5 bases). The germline V and J ends were trimmed by 8 bases and 6 bases, with 22 bases remaining between them. The CDR3 sequence is 15 residues long. CDR1 and CDR2 from the germline V gene are MDHEN and SYDVKM.